This T cell receptor (beta chain) derives from a study of technical replicates of blood from a few donors. Clones were read by immunoSEQ multiplex PCR, and TCRdb kept only the in-frame ones, dropping some. The repertoire consists of 65,000 to 85,000 clones, with about 92% occurring once and the leading ten covering 0.37%. The germline gives CDR1 KGHSH, CDR2 LQKENI. The trim removed 2 bases at V and 8 bases at J, leaving 11 bases unmatched. The CDR3 runs to 15 residues. The genes are TRBV18 and TRBJ2-7, with 8 bases that match TRBD1. The sample comprised T cells isolated from PBMCs. The clonotype originates from a human donor in good health. For the CDR3, the DNA is TGTGCCAGCTCACCAGACCCGGGACAGGATCTACAGCAGTACTTC. Residues: CASSPDPGQDLQQYF.